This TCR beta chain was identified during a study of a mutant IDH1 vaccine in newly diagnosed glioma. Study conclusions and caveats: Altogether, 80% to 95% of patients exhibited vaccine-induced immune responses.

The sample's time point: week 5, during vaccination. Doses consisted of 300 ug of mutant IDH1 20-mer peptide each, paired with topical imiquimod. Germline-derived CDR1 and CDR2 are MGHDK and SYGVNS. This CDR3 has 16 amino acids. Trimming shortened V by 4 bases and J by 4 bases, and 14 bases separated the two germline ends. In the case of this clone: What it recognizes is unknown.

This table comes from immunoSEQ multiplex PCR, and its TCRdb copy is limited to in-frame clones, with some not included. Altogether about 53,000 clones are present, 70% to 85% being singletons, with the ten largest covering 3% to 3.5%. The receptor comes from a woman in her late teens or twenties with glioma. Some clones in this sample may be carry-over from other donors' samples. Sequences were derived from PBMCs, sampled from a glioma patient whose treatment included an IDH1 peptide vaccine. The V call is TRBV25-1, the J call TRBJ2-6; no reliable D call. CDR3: CASSGALGSGANVLTF. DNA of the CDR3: TGTGCCAGCAGTGGAGCCTTAGGTTCCGGGGCCAACGTCCTGACTTTC.